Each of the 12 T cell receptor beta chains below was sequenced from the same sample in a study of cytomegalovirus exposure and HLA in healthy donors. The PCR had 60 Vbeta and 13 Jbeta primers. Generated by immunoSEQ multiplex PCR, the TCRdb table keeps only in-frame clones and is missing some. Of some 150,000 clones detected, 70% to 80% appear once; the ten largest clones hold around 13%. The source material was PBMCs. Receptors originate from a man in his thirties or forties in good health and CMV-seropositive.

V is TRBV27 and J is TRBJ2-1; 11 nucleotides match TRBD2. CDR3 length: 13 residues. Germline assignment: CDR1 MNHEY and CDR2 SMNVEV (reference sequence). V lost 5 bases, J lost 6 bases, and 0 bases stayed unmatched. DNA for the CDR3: TGTGCCAGCAGTACTAGCGGGAGCAATGAGCAGTTCTTC. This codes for CASSTSGSNEQFF.

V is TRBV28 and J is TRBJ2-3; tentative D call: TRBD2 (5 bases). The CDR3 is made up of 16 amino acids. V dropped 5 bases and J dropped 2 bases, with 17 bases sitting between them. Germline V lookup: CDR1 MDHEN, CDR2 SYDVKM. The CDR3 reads CASSPPASGITDTQYF. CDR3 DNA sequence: TGTGCCAGCAGTCCCCCAGCGAGCGGAATCACAGATACGCAGTATTTT.

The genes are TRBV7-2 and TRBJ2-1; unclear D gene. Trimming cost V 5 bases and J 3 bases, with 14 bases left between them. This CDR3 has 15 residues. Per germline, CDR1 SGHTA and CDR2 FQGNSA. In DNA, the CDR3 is TGTGCCAGCAGCCTCACAGCAGAAAACTACAATGAGCAGTTCTTC. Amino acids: CASSLTAENYNEQFF. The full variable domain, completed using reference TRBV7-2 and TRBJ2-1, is GAGVSQSPSNKVTEKGKDVELRCDPISGHTALYWYRQSLGQGLEFLIYFQGNSAPDKSGLPSDRFSAERTGGSVSTLTIQRTQQEDSAVYLCASSLTAENYNEQFFGPGTRLTVL.

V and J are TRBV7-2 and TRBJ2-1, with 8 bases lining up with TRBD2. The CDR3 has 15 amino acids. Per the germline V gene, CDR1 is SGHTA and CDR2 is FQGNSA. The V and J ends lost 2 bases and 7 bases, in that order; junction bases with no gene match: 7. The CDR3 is CASSLSLAGGNEQFF. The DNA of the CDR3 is TGTGCCAGCAGCTTATCTCTAGCGGGTGGTAATGAGCAGTTCTTC.

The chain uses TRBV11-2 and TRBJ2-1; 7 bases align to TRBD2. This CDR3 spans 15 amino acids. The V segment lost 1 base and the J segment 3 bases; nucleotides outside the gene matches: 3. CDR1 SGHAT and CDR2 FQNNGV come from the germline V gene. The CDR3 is CASSLVGDYYNEQFF. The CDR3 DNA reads TGTGCCAGCAGCTTAGTGGGGGACTACTACAATGAGCAGTTCTTC. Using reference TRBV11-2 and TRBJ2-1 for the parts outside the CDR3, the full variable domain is EAGVAQSPRYKIIEKRQSVAFWCNPISGHATLYWYQQILGQGPKLLIQFQNNGVVDDSQLPKDRFSAERLKGVDSTLKIQPAKLEDSAVYLCASSLVGDYYNEQFFGPGTRLTVL.

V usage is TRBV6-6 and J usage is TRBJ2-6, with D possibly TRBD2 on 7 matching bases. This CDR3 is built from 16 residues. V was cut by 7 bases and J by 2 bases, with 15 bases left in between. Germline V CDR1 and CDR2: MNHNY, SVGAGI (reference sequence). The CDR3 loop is CASIGGEGAGANVLTF. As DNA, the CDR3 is TGTGCCAGCATAGGGGGGGAAGGGGCTGGGGCCAACGTCCTGACTTTC.

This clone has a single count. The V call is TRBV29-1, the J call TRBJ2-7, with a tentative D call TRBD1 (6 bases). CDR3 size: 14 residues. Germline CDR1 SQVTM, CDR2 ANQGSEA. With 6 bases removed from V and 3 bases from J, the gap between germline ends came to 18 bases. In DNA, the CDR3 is TGCAGCGTGCGTTCTATAGGACAGCTCTACGAGCAGTACTTC. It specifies CSVRSIGQLYEQYF.

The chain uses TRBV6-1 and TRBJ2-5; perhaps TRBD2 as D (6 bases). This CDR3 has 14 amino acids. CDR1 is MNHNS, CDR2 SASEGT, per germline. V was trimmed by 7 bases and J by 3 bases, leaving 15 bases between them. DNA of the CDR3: TGTGCCAGCATATTACGCGGGATAAAAGAGACCCAGTACTTC. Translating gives CASILRGIKETQYF.

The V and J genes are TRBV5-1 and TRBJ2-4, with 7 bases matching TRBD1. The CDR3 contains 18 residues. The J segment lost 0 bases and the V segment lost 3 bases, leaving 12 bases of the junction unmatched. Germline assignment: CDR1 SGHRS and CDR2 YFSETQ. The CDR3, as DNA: TGCGCCAGCAGCTCGAAAGTGGGACAGCTTTTAGCCAAAAACATTCAGTACTTC. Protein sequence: CASSSKVGQLLAKNIQYF.

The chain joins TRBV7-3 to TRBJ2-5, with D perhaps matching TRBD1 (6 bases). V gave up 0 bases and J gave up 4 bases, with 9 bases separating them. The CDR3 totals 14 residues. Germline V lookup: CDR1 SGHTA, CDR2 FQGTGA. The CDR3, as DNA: TGTGCCAGCAGCTTAACGGCAGGGGCAGAGACCCAGTACTTC. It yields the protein CASSLTAGAETQYF.

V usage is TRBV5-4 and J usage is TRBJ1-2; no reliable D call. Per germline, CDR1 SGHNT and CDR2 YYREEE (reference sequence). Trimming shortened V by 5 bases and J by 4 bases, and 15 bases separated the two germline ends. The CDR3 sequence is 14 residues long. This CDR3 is CASRPGLDVYGYTF. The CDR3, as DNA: TGTGCCAGCAGACCGGGTCTAGATGTCTATGGCTACACCTTC.

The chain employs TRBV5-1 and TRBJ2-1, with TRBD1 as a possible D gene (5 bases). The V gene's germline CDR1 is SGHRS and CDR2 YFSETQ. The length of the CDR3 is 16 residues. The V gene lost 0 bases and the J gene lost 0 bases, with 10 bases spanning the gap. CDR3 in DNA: TGCGCCAGCAGCTTGGTGGCAGGGCGCTCCTACAATGAGCAGTTCTTC. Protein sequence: CASSLVAGRSYNEQFF.